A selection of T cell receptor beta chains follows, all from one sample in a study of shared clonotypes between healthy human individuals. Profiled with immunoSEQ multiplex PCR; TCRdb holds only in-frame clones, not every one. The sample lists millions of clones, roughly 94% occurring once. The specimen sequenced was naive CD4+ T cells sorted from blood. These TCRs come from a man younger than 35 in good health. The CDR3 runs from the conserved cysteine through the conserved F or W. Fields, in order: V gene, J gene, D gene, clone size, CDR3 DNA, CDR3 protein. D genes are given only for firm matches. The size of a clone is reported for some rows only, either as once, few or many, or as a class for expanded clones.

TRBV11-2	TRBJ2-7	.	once	TGTGCCAGCAGCATCGGGACGGAACTTTACGAGCAGTACTTC	CASSIGTELYEQYF
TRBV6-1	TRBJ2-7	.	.	TGTGCCAGCAGTGAAGCGGTCAGGGCTTACGAGCAGTACTTC	CASSEAVRAYEQYF
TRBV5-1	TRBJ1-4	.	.	TGCGCCAGCAGCCCCGGGGCCGGTGCAACTAATGAAAAACTGTTTTTT	CASSPGAGATNEKLFF
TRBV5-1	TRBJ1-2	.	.	TGCGCCAGCAGCTTGGCCGAGGCTTATGGCTACACCTTC	CASSLAEAYGYTF
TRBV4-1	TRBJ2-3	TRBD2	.	TGCGCCAGCAGCCGATCGACGGGGCCTAGCGGGGGGGTTTTAGATACGCAGTATTTT	CASSRSTGPSGGVLDTQYF
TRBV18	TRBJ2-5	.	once	TGTGCCAGCTCGGGGGGCATGAAAGAGACCCAGTACTTC	CASSGGMKETQYF
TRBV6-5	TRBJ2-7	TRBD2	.	TGTGCCAGCAGTTACTCACGGGAGGGCCCCTACGAGCAGTACTTC	CASSYSREGPYEQYF
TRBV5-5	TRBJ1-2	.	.	TGTGCCAGCAGCTTGGAGACAGGCCATGGCTACACCTTC	CASSLETGHGYTF
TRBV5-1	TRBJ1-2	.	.	TGCGCCAGCAGCTTGGGAGGGACGGCCCACTACACCTTC	CASSLGGTAHYTF
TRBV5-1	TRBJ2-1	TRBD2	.	TGCGCCAGCAGCCCCGGGGCGCTAGCGGGAGTTTCCTACAATGAGCAGTTCTTC	CASSPGALAGVSYNEQFF
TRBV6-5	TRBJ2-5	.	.	TGTGCCAGCAGTTGGGACATGAATCAAGAGACCCAGTACTTC	CASSWDMNQETQYF
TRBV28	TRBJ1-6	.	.	TGTGCCAGCAGTTTATCGGGTCAGGGGAATTCACCCCTCCACTTT	CASSLSGQGNSPLHF
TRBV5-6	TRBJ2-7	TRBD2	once	TGTGCCAGCCACATCGGGGGGAATTACGACGAGCAGTACTTC	CASHIGGNYDEQYF
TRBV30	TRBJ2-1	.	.	TGTGCCTGGGATAGCGGAACCTACAATGAGCAGTTCTTC	CAWDSGTYNEQFF
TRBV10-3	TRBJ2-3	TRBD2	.	TGTGCCATCAAAGGCGGGAGCGGGTCAGATACGCAGTATTTT	CAIKGGSGSDTQYF
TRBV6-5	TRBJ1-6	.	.	TGTGCCAGCATGGGACACCAAACAGATAATTCACCCCTCCACTTT	CASMGHQTDNSPLHF
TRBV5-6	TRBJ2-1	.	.	TGTGCCAGCAGCTTTAGGGCTAACTCCTACAATGAGCAGTTCTTC	CASSFRANSYNEQFF
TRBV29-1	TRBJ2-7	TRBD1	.	TGCAGCCCGGGACAGCTAGAAGGCTTTTTCTACGAGCAGTACTTC	CSPGQLEGFFYEQYF
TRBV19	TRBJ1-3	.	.	TGTGCCAGTAGTATTCAGGGCGGCTCTGGAAACACCATATATTTT	CASSIQGGSGNTIYF
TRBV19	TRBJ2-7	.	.	TGTGCCAGTAGTATAGCAACAGGGACAAGGGGGAACCGATACGAGCAGTACTTC	CASSIATGTRGNRYEQYF
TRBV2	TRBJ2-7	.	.	TGTGCCAGCACCATGACAGTAATCAGTTACGAGCAGTACTTC	CASTMTVISYEQYF
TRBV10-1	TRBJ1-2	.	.	TGCGCCAGCAGCCCCGACAGGAACTATGGCTACACCTTC	CASSPDRNYGYTF
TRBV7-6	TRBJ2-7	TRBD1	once	TGTGCCAGCAGCCGCGACTCCCCGGACAGGGCCCACGAGCAGTACTTC	CASSRDSPDRAHEQYF
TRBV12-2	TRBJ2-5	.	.	TGTGCAAGTCGCTCCCAACTAGACTTGGACAGGTTCCAAGAGACCCAGTACTTC	CASRSQLDLDRFQETQYF
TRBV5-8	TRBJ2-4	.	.	TGTGCCAGCAGCTTAGGAGGGAAGGGAAACATTCAGTACTTC	CASSLGGKGNIQYF
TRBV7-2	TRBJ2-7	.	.	TGTGCCAGCAGCTTAGTAGATTACGAGCAGTACTTC	CASSLVDYEQYF